This T cell receptor beta chain was captured in a study of shared clonotypes between healthy human individuals. Findings and limits, study-wide: The study drew on few donors, limiting represented genetic and exposure-history diversity.

Notes on this clone: Its antigen is not identified.

In the authors' methods: From ImmunoSEQ came sequences covering only the junction and carrying no quality scores, so filtering differed. Libraries were prepared by immunoSEQ multiplex PCR; TCRdb keeps only in-frame clonotypes and omits some of them. V and J calls and clone size come straight from that table; D and trimming were deduced from the DNA. Here the sample spans approximately 2,200,000 clones, about 93% being singletons. Naive CD8 cells comprised CD45RO-negative, CCR7-positively selected cells, excluding terminally differentiated effector memory CD45RA+ cells. V was shortened by 6 bases and J by 0 bases, with 5 bases between the two germline ends. This CDR3 spans 12 amino acids. CDR1 is MNHNY, CDR2 SVGAGI, per germline (reference sequence).

The origin of this receptor is a man in his late teens or twenties in good health. Some clones in this sample may be carry-over from other donors' samples. The sample taken for sequencing was naive CD8+ T cells from PBMCs. V and J are TRBV6-6 and TRBJ1-1; D remains unclear. This CDR3 is CASSTLNTEAFF. In nucleotides, the CDR3 is TGTGCCAGCAGCACACTGAACACTGAAGCTTTCTTT.